A selection of T cell receptor beta chains follows, all from one sample in a study of CD8 T cells in ankylosing spondylitis. Each CDR3 protein is one row after TCRdb ran MiXCR on the 5' RACE reads. Here the sample spans approximately 300,000 distinct CDR3 sequences, 15% to 20% being singletons. The sample taken for sequencing was blood, either unsorted or a sorted T cell fraction (not recorded which). The receptors come from a male donor with ankylosing spondylitis or in good health (not recorded which). Both conserved end residues are part of each CDR3. D genes are given only for firm matches. Part of the rows lack a size; the others show once, few, many or a class for expanded clones.

d_gene | len | abundance | j_gene | v_gene | CDR3aa | CDR3nt
TRBD1 | 14 | many | TRBJ2-3 | TRBV15 | CATSIRGNTDTQYF | TGTGCCACCAGCATCAGGGGGAACACAGATACGCAGTATTTT
TRBD1 | 16 | . | TRBJ1-3 | TRBV6-1 | CASRQNRDSSGNTIYF | TGTGCCAGCAGGCAAAATCGGGACAGCTCTGGAAACACCATATATTTT
. | 13 | . | TRBJ2-3 | TRBV7-8 | CASSVARGDTQYF | TGTGCCAGCAGCGTTGCTAGGGGGGATACGCAGTATTTT
. | 14 | . | TRBJ1-1 | TRBV9 | CASNPRTVNTEAFF | TGTGCCAGCAACCCAAGGACAGTGAACACTGAAGCTTTCTTT
. | 14 | . | TRBJ1-1 | TRBV20-1 | CSALTGGQNTEAFF | TGCAGTGCTTTGACGGGGGGCCAGAACACTGAAGCTTTCTTT
. | 16 | . | TRBJ2-2 | TRBV19 | CASSPRGRGNTGELFF | TGTGCCAGTAGCCCTCGGGGCAGGGGAAACACCGGGGAGCTGTTTTTT
. | 15 | few | TRBJ1-1 | TRBV5-1 | CASSLGNTPNTEAFF | TGCGCCAGCAGCTTGGGCAATACACCGAACACTGAAGCTTTCTTT
. | 14 | few | TRBJ1-4 | TRBV20-1 | CSATRGVTNEKLFF | TGCAGTGCCACGAGGGGAGTAACTAATGAAAAACTGTTTTTT
. | 11 | . | TRBJ2-1 | TRBV12-3/TRBV12-4 | CASRRTSEQFF | TGTGCCAGCAGACGCACGAGTGAGCAGTTCTTC
. | 13 | . | TRBJ2-3 | TRBV20-1 | CSARLAVKDTQYF | TGCAGTGCTAGACTAGCTGTTAAAGATACGCAGTATTTT
. | 15 | few | TRBJ2-1 | TRBV27 | CASSPSWSSYNEQFF | TGTGCCAGCAGTCCCTCGTGGAGCTCCTACAATGAGCAGTTCTTC
TRBD1 | 15 | many | TRBJ2-3 | TRBV7-8 | CASSSDRGLGDTQYF | TGTGCCAGCAGCTCGGACAGGGGGCTGGGAGATACGCAGTATTTT
TRBD2 | 15 | . | TRBJ2-1 | TRBV7-8 | CASSFRLADNNEQFF | TGTGCCAGCAGCTTTCGTCTAGCGGACAACAATGAGCAGTTCTTC
. | 13 | . | TRBJ2-2 | TRBV30 | CACQYPGTGELFF | TGTGCCTGTCAGTACCCCGGCACCGGGGAGCTGTTTTTT
. | 12 | . | TRBJ2-5 | TRBV20-1 | CSARGAQETQYF | TGCAGTGCTAGGGGTGCTCAAGAGACCCAGTACTTC
. | 15 | . | TRBJ1-4 | TRBV4-1 | CASSQDSDRHGKLFF | TGCGCCAGCAGCCAAGATTCGGACCGCCATGGAAAACTGTTTTTT
. | 13 | . | TRBJ2-1 | TRBV29-1 | CSVGGQPYNEQFF | TGCAGCGTTGGTGGTCAGCCCTACAATGAGCAGTTCTTC
TRBD2 | 17 | many | TRBJ2-3 | TRBV20-1 | CSARDPKLAASTDTQYF | TGCAGTGCTAGAGACCCAAAACTAGCGGCTAGCACAGATACGCAGTATTTT
. | 15 | . | TRBJ1-2 | TRBV12-3/TRBV12-4 | CASSRSGGSLYGYTF | TGTGCCAGCAGTCGTTCGGGGGGCTCGCTCTATGGCTACACCTTC
. | 13 | few | TRBJ2-1 | TRBV7-3 | CASSLTLTSEQFF | TGTGCCAGCAGCTTAACGCTGACCTCTGAGCAGTTCTTC
TRBD1 | 15 | . | TRBJ2-2 | TRBV12-3/TRBV12-4 | CASSSGTVVTGELFF | TGTGCCAGCAGTTCAGGGACAGTGGTCACCGGGGAGCTGTTTTTT
. | 12 | few | TRBJ1-2 | TRBV5-1 | CASSLDSRGYTF | TGCGCCAGCAGCCTGGACAGTCGTGGCTACACCTTC
TRBD2 | 16 | . | TRBJ2-2 | TRBV12-3/TRBV12-4 | CASSRILAGHTGELFF | TGTGCCAGCAGTCGAATACTAGCGGGTCACACCGGGGAGCTGTTTTTT
TRBD1 | 12 | . | TRBJ2-1 | TRBV3-1 | CASSQSDRVYIF | TGTGCCAGCAGCCAGTCCGACAGGGTTTATATCTTC
TRBD1 | 14 | . | TRBJ1-5 | TRBV20-1 | CSARDPTGIQPQHF | TGCAGTGCTAGAGACCCGACAGGGATTCAGCCCCAGCATTTT
. | 12 | . | TRBJ1-5 | TRBV2 | CASSDPRQPQHF | TGTGCCAGCAGTGATCCTAGACAGCCCCAGCATTTT
. | 12 | . | TRBJ2-3 | TRBV20-1 | CSARLGLDTQYF | TGCAGTGCTAGACTAGGGCTAGATACGCAGTATTTT
. | 17 | . | TRBJ1-5 | TRBV18 | CASSPQKGVRSNQPQHF | TGTGCCAGCTCACCACAAAAGGGAGTTCGAAGCAATCAGCCCCAGCATTTT
. | 12 | . | TRBJ1-1 | TRBV5-1 | CASSLAGAGAFF | TGCGCCAGCAGCTTGGCGGGGGCAGGAGCTTTCTTT
TRBD2 | 16 | few | TRBJ2-4 | TRBV12-3/TRBV12-4 | CASSLISGGVGNIQYF | TGTGCCAGCAGTTTAATAAGCGGGGGGGTCGGAAACATTCAGTACTTC
TRBD1 | 15 | few | TRBJ2-5 | TRBV5-1 | CASSSRQGAQETQYF | TGCGCCAGCAGCTCAAGACAGGGGGCTCAAGAGACCCAGTACTTC
. | 15 | many | TRBJ2-3 | TRBV20-1 | CSARVSRQITDTQYF | TGCAGTGCTAGAGTGTCCAGACAGATCACAGATACGCAGTATTTT
. | 12 | few | TRBJ2-1 | TRBV5-1 | CASSTGFYEQFF | TGCGCCAGCAGCACCGGCTTCTATGAGCAGTTCTTC
. | 13 | . | TRBJ1-1 | TRBV7-2 | CASSSHRNTEAFF | TGTGCCAGCAGCTCGCACAGGAACACTGAAGCTTTCTTT
. | 13 | . | TRBJ1-1 | TRBV7-2 | CASSSMVGAEAFF | TGTGCCAGCAGCTCTATGGTTGGAGCCGAAGCTTTCTTT
TRBD1 | 15 | many | TRBJ2-3 | TRBV7-3 | CASSRSGQPTDTQYF | TGTGCCAGCAGCAGATCGGGACAGCCCACAGATACGCAGTATTTT
. | 14 | few | TRBJ2-5 | TRBV20-1 | CSANGQVMQETQYF | TGCAGTGCTAACGGGCAGGTCATGCAAGAGACCCAGTACTTC
. | 15 | . | TRBJ2-3 | TRBV11-2 | CASSFTGLVTDTQYF | TGTGCCAGCAGCTTCACAGGTCTGGTCACAGATACGCAGTATTTT
. | 14 | few | TRBJ1-5 | TRBV28 | CASSSRDNGQPQHF | TGTGCCAGCAGCTCCCGGGACAACGGTCAGCCCCAGCATTTT
. | 14 | . | TRBJ2-3 | TRBV5-4 | CASSFRGRLDTQYF | TGTGCCAGCAGCTTCCGAGGGAGGTTAGATACGCAGTATTTT
TRBD1 | 16 | few | TRBJ2-3 | TRBV27 | CASSPHKGQGADTQYF | TGTGCCAGCAGTCCCCATAAGGGACAGGGGGCGGATACGCAGTATTTT
. | 14 | many | TRBJ1-1 | TRBV7-3 | CASSLKGGNTEAFF | TGTGCCAGCAGCTTAAAAGGCGGGAACACTGAAGCTTTCTTT
. | 12 | few | TRBJ2-1 | TRBV5-1 | CASSSRDNEQFF | TGCGCCAGCAGCTCGAGAGATAATGAGCAGTTCTTC
. | 14 | . | TRBJ1-3 | TRBV5-1 | CASRPQGEGNTIYF | TGCGCCAGCAGACCCCAGGGAGAAGGAAACACCATATATTTT
. | 14 | few | TRBJ2-3 | TRBV9 | CASSAGLAADTQYF | TGTGCCAGCAGCGCTGGGCTAGCAGCAGATACGCAGTATTTT
TRBD2 | 18 | . | TRBJ2-1 | TRBV29-1 | CSVVLLAGGGGSYNEQFF | TGCAGCGTTGTCCTACTAGCGGGAGGGGGTGGCTCCTACAATGAGCAGTTCTTC
TRBD1 | 17 | . | TRBJ2-2 | TRBV5-6 | CASSSERDRPNTGELFF | TGTGCCAGCAGCTCAGAAAGGGACAGGCCGAACACCGGGGAGCTGTTTTTT
. | 17 | . | TRBJ1-2 | TRBV7-8 | CASSLGGAGLTNYGYTF | TGTGCCAGCAGCTTAGGAGGTGCAGGCCTCACTAACTATGGCTACACCTTC
. | 14 | few | TRBJ1-2 | TRBV5-1 | CASSFNGRDYGYTF | TGCGCCAGCAGCTTCAACGGGAGGGACTATGGCTACACCTTC
. | 11 | . | TRBJ2-2 | TRBV5-1 | CASRGDVELFF | TGCGCCAGCAGAGGGGACGTGGAGCTGTTTTTT
TRBD2 | 16 | . | TRBJ2-1 | TRBV7-3 | CASSQTGTSGISEQFF | TGTGCCAGCAGCCAAACCGGGACTAGCGGGATAAGTGAGCAGTTCTTC
. | 15 | few | TRBJ1-2 | TRBV27 | CASSLVSPENYGYTF | TGTGCCAGCAGTTTAGTCTCTCCGGAGAACTATGGCTACACCTTC
. | 13 | . | TRBJ1-5 | TRBV20-1 | CNAEQGPNQPQHF | TGCAATGCGGAACAGGGTCCCAATCAGCCCCAGCATTTT
. | 14 | few | TRBJ2-5 | TRBV20-1 | CSATGTPRGETQYF | TGCAGTGCTACCGGGACCCCTCGGGGAGAGACCCAGTACTTC
. | 15 | few | TRBJ1-3 | TRBV20-1 | CSAEVGAPSGNTIYF | TGCAGTGCTGAGGTCGGAGCACCCTCTGGAAACACCATATATTTT
. | 16 | few | TRBJ2-1 | TRBV15 | CATSREERSSYNEQFF | TGTGCCACCAGCAGAGAAGAGCGGAGCTCCTACAATGAGCAGTTCTTC
TRBD2 | 17 | . | TRBJ2-1 | TRBV5-6 | CASSRGKISGIVNEQFF | TGTGCCAGCAGCCGAGGGAAAATTAGCGGGATCGTCAATGAGCAGTTCTTC
TRBD1 | 17 | . | TRBJ1-5 | TRBV28 | CASSFGMAGGLRQPQHF | TGTGCCAGCAGTTTTGGGATGGCAGGGGGCTTGAGACAGCCCCAGCATTTT
. | 14 | . | TRBJ2-1 | TRBV29-1 | CSVGTGINYNEQFF | TGCAGCGTTGGTACAGGTATAAACTACAATGAGCAGTTCTTC